One and the same sample provided the 27 T cell receptor beta chains below, sequenced in a study of blood T cell repertoires in COVID-19. TCRdb keeps only in-frame clones here, not all; method: immunoSEQ multiplex PCR. The sample includes under 250,000 clones, about four fifths of them seen just once. Sequencing input: peripheral blood. The receptors were gathered from a man older than 75 with acute or convalescent COVID-19.

The V gene is TRBV11-2, the J gene TRBJ1-5; TRBD1 might be the D (6 bases). The V gene's germline CDR1 is SGHAT and CDR2 FQNNGV. Trimming cost V 1 base and J 4 bases, with 8 bases left between them. This CDR3 spans 14 amino acids. This CDR3 reads CASSLGDNNQPQHF. The CDR3, as DNA: TGTGCCAGCAGCTTAGGGGACAATAATCAGCCCCAGCATTTT.

In this sample, this clone turned up a few times. The chain carries TRBV7-8 and TRBJ1-1; D possibly corresponds to TRBD1 (6 bases). Germline values: CDR1 SGHVS, CDR2 FQNEAQ. The ends were cut back, 1 base at V and 1 base at J, with 7 bases in the middle. The CDR3 contains 14 residues. The CDR3 region is CASSLVQGNTEAFF. The DNA for the CDR3 is TGTGCCAGCAGCTTAGTACAGGGGAACACTGAAGCTTTCTTT.

The chain carries TRBV18 and TRBJ2-1; D not certain. The germline gives CDR1 KGHSH, CDR2 LQKENI. CDR3 length equals 14 residues. Trimming removed 2 bases from V and 9 bases from J, with 14 bases in between. CDR3 sequence reads: CASSPSIDRGEQFF. CDR3 bases: TGTGCCAGCTCACCATCGATCGACCGAGGTGAGCAGTTCTTC.

The V call is TRBV6-1, the J call TRBJ1-5, with D maybe TRBD1 (6 bases). Trimming pared 2 bases from V and 4 bases from J, leaving 6 bases between. Germline values: CDR1 MNHNS, CDR2 SASEGT. The CDR3 has 13 amino acids. CDR3 coding DNA: TGTGCCAGCAGTGAAAGGGGGAATCAGCCCCAGCATTTT. This translates into CASSERGNQPQHF.

CDR3 sequence (DNA): TGTGCCAGCAGCATCGGGACAGGGACTATCGAGCAGTACTTC. This translates into CASSIGTGTIEQYF. The rearrangement uses TRBV6-6 and TRBJ2-7; 9 bases fit TRBD1. Germline V gene sequence: CDR1 MNHNY, CDR2 SVGAGI (reference sequence). The CDR3 is made up of 14 amino acids. Losses at the gene ends were 6 bases for V and 6 bases for J; bases not matched to a gene: 9.

The genes are TRBV6-5 and TRBJ1-1; D not certain. CDR1 and CDR2 (germline): MNHEY, SVGAGI. V was pared by 7 bases and J by 7 bases, with 10 bases between. CDR3 size: 11 residues. CDR3: CASTSGLEAFF. The CDR3 DNA reads TGTGCCAGCACCTCGGGTCTTGAAGCTTTCTTT.

This chain links TRBV6-2 or TRBV6-3 with TRBJ2-2; 7 bases align to TRBD1. This CDR3 is built from 15 residues. Per the germline V gene, CDR1 is MNHEY and CDR2 is SVGEGT. V gave up 4 bases and J gave up 5 bases; unmatched junction bases: 7. CDR3 protein: CASSSDRVGTGELFF. As DNA, the CDR3 is TGTGCCAGCAGTTCCGACAGGGTGGGGACCGGGGAGCTGTTTTTT.

This chain connects TRBV4-2 to TRBJ2-1, with D tentatively TRBD2 (6 bases). The CDR3 is 18 amino acids. The germline CDR1 and CDR2 sequences are LGHNA and YNFKEQ. Deletions cut 0 bases from V and 6 bases from J, with 21 bases between. CDR3 in amino acids: CASSQDHGGTSLVNEQFF. CDR3 nucleotides: TGTGCCAGCAGCCAAGATCATGGAGGGACCTCTTTGGTCAATGAGCAGTTCTTC.

In this sample, this clone turned up a few times. V gene TRBV30 combines with J gene TRBJ1-3; D possibly corresponds to TRBD1 (5 bases). This CDR3 has 15 amino acids. V was pared by 0 bases and J by 1 base, with 10 bases between. Germline CDR1 reads GTSNPN; CDR2 reads SVGIG (reference sequence). The CDR3 region has the DNA TGTGCCTGGAGTGTGGGCGGGGGGTCTGGAAACACCATATATTTT. Translation: CAWSVGGGSGNTIYF.

The chain has TRBV24-1 and TRBJ1-2, with D hard to call. CDR3 size: 12 residues. Germline CDR1 and CDR2: KGHDR and SFDVKD. V lost 7 bases, J lost 2 bases, and 7 bases lay in between. CDR3 in DNA: TGTGCCACCAGAGACGGGAACTATGGCTACACCTTC. Encoded protein: CATRDGNYGYTF.

The genes are TRBV18 and TRBJ1-3; D might be TRBD1 (5 bases). This CDR3 is 17 amino acids long. Germline CDR1 is KGHSH and CDR2 is LQKENI. V lost 4 bases, J lost 0 bases, and 16 bases lay in between. The CDR3 DNA follows: TGTGCCAGCTCACTCCGAGGGGACTCCTACTCTGGAAACACCATATATTTT. As protein: CASSLRGDSYSGNTIYF.

The chain's CDR3 is CASSSPGAGGPYNEQFF. CDR3 in DNA: TGTGCCAGCAGCTCCCCCGGGGCGGGAGGGCCCTACAATGAGCAGTTCTTC. This chain joins TRBV11-2 and TRBJ2-1; 9 bases align to TRBD2. This CDR3 comprises 17 residues. The germline CDR1 and CDR2 sequences are SGHAT and FQNNGV. The trim removed 4 bases at V and 2 bases at J, leaving 9 bases unmatched.

Turning to this clone: The same CDR3 can be traced to other DNA sequences in this sample. The chain carries TRBV30 and TRBJ2-7, with D maybe TRBD1 (5 bases). From germline, CDR1 is GTSNPN and CDR2 SVGIG (reference sequence). The CDR3 contains 11 residues. V was shortened by 2 bases and J by 4 bases, with 6 bases between the two germline ends. DNA of the CDR3: TGTGCCTGGAGTAGGGGTTACGAGCAGTACTTC. This codes for CAWSRGYEQYF.

The chain joins TRBV3-1 (or the pseudogene TRBV3-2) to TRBJ1-4, with 8 bases matching TRBD1. The germline V gene encodes CDR1 LGHDT and CDR2 YNNKEL (reference sequence). The CDR3 covers 14 residues. The J segment lost 10 bases and the V segment lost 2 bases, leaving 6 bases of the junction unmatched. The CDR3 loop is CASSQQGASGKLFF. CDR3 nucleotides: TGTGCCAGCAGCCAACAGGGGGCGTCGGGAAAACTGTTTTTT.

V and J are TRBV11-2 and TRBJ2-3, with 12 bases identical to TRBD2. This CDR3 is built from 14 residues. V dropped 6 bases and J dropped 6; count of bases not matched to a gene: 4. CDR1 is SGHAT, CDR2 FQNNGV, per germline. The CDR3 nucleotides are TGTGCCAGCAGATCAACTAGCGGGGGGGATACGCAGTATTTT. It yields the protein CASRSTSGGDTQYF.

This sequence joins TRBV11-2 and TRBJ1-3; the D gene is possibly TRBD1 (6 bases). CDR3 length equals 18 residues. V gave up 2 bases and J gave up 3 bases, with 20 bases separating them. Germline assignment: CDR1 SGHAT and CDR2 FQNNGV. CDR3 sequence (DNA): TGTGCCAGCAGCTTACAACTACGGAACGACAGGCTTGGAAACACCATATATTTT. Translated, it gives CASSLQLRNDRLGNTIYF.

This rearrangement joins TRBV5-1 to TRBJ2-5; TRBD1 agrees at 9 bases. The CDR3 contains 14 residues. Germline V gene data show CDR1 as SGHRS and CDR2 as YFSETQ. V lost 4 bases to trimming and J lost 7 bases; unmatched junction nucleotides: 8. CDR3 region: CASSGGQGSGTQYF. The CDR3 DNA reads as TGCGCCAGCAGCGGGGGACAGGGATCAGGGACCCAGTACTTC.

The chain couples TRBV6-1 to TRBJ1-5; 7 bases align to TRBD1. The germline gives CDR1 MNHNS, CDR2 SASEGT. V dropped 0 bases and J dropped 7; count of bases not matched to a gene: 3. CDR3 length equals 14 residues. The CDR3 nucleotides read TGTGCCAGCAGTGAAGCAGGGGGCGGGCAGCCCCAGCATTTT. It is translated as CASSEAGGGQPQHF.

The chain recombines TRBV1 with TRBJ2-7; the table's D call, TRBD2, was not checked against the DNA. TRBV1 is flagged as a pseudogene. This CDR3 is 15 amino acids long. The CDR3 bases are TGCACCAGCAGCCAGGAGCAGCGGGGTTCCTACGAGCAGTACTTC. Amino acid sequence: CTSSQEQRGSYEQYF.

This rearrangement joins TRBV10-3 to TRBJ1-4; no clear D. The length of the CDR3 is 13 residues. The V end lost 11 bases, the J end lost 0 bases, and 10 bases lay between the germline ends. Germline V lookup: CDR1 ENHRY, CDR2 SYGVKD. The CDR3 coding sequence is TGTGCCCCCCTAGACCCAACTAATGAAAAACTGTTTTTT. This sequence encodes CAPLDPTNEKLFF.

The rearrangement uses TRBV24-1 and TRBJ2-5; 12 nucleotides agree with TRBD2. The CDR3 runs to 16 residues. CDR1 and CDR2 from the germline V gene are KGHDR and SFDVKD. V shed 2 bases, J shed 0 bases, and the junction held 0 bases outside the gene matches. The DNA of the CDR3 is TGTGCCACCAGTGATTGGACTAGCGGGAACCAAGAGACCCAGTACTTC. Translating it yields CATSDWTSGNQETQYF.

The V gene is TRBV5-1, the J gene TRBJ1-6, with D possibly TRBD1 on 6 matching bases. Germline CDR1 SGHRS, CDR2 YFSETQ. This CDR3 spans 15 amino acids. The V end was cut by 0 bases, the J end by 10 bases, with 14 bases between. The CDR3 coding sequence is TGCGCCAGCAGCTTGGGTCAGGGAAGGGGGTCACCCCTCCACTTT. This encodes CASSLGQGRGSPLHF. The full variable domain, its missing parts supplied by reference TRBV5-1 and TRBJ1-6, is KAGVTQTPRYLIKTRGQQVTLSCSPISGHRSVSWYQQTPGQGLQFLFEYFSETQRNKGNFPGRFSGRQFSNSRSEMNVSTLELGDSALYLCASSLGQGRGSPLHFGNGTRLTVT.

The V call is TRBV4-2, the J call TRBJ2-7; 9 positions match TRBD1. J gave up 4 bases and V 1 base, and 8 bases lay outside the gene matches. Germline CDR1 and CDR2: LGHNA and YNFKEQ. The CDR3 runs 16 residues. CDR3 sequence: CASSQVAGTGTYEQYF. DNA of the CDR3: TGTGCCAGCAGCCAAGTAGCCGGGACAGGGACGTACGAGCAGTACTTC.

The chain combines TRBV7-6 with TRBJ2-5; D call uncertain. CDR1 is SGHVS and CDR2 is FNYEAQ in the germline V gene. The CDR3 length is 12 residues. V was pared by 5 bases and J by 7 bases, with 11 bases between. This CDR3 is CASSLLVSTQYF. Here the CDR3 DNA reads TGTGCCAGCAGCCTCCTAGTTTCGACCCAGTACTTC.

The count of this clone is one. The gene calls are TRBV2 and TRBJ1-3; tentatively, D is TRBD1 (6 bases). With 6 bases removed from V and 0 bases from J, the gap between germline ends came to 12 bases. Germline V lookup: CDR1 SNHLY, CDR2 FYNNEI. CDR3 length: 15 amino acids. In DNA form, the CDR3 reads TGTGCCAGCAGATTTACAGGGTCCTCTGGAAACACCATATATTTT. Amino acid sequence: CASRFTGSSGNTIYF.

The genes are TRBV29-1 and TRBJ1-2; 11 positions match TRBD1. The CDR3 is 13 residues long. V was clipped by 5 bases and J by 8 bases; unmatched bases: 7. Germline V gene data show CDR1 as SQVTM and CDR2 as ANQGSEA. The DNA of the CDR3 is TGCAGCGTTACTCAGGGACAGGGGGACGGCTACACCTTC. It specifies CSVTQGQGDGYTF.

This clone was found once. The gene calls are TRBV28 and TRBJ1-5; D is uncertain. V was cut by 7 bases and J by 3 bases, with 13 bases left in between. Germline loops: CDR1 MDHEN, CDR2 SYDVKM. This CDR3 contains 14 residues. The CDR3 region is CASTRGGHNQPQHF. The DNA for the CDR3 is TGTGCCAGCACCCGGGGAGGTCACAATCAGCCCCAGCATTTT.